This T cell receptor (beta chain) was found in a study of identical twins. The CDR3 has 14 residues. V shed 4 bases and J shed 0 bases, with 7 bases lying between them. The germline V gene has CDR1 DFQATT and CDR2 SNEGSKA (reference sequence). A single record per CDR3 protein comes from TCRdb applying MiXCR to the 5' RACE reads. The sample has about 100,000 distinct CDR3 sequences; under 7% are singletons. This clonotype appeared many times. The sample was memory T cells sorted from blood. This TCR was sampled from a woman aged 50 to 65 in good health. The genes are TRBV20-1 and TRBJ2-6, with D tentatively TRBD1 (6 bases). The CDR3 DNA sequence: TGCAGTGCTAAGACAGGCTCTGGGGCCAACGTCCTGACTTTC. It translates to CSAKTGSGANVLTF.